This TCR beta chain was obtained from a study of vaccination and CD4 T cells after COVID-19. About the research overall: Nine or ten convalescent cases were mild and one was severe, and all had been SARS-CoV-2 positive by nasal swab PCR.

Sample treatment: roughly 10-day PBMC culture with coronavirus spike peptide pools or control peptides (ViraFEST assay). Positivity by PCR occurred from March to December 2020, a period that predated US Alpha, Beta and Delta variants. With regard to this clonotype: Its cognate antigen is unknown.

The ends were cut back, 5 bases at V and 7 bases at J, with 11 bases in the middle. CDR3 length: 12 amino acids. Germline-derived CDR1 and CDR2 are MNHEY and SVGEGT. The Oncomine TCR Beta short-read assay was applied to DNA of cultured CD4+ T cells. Cultures of CD4+ T cells served as the source for extracting genomic DNA. TCRdb processed the PCR reads anew with MiXCR; each CDR3 protein has one entry. This table has about 19,000 distinct CDR3 sequences, about 52% appearing once. Sequencing was carried out using CD4+ T cells from blood, cultured in vitro. This chain links TRBV6-2 or TRBV6-3 with TRBJ1-1; TRBD1 is a possible D gene (6 bases). This TCR derives from a human donor who had recovered from COVID-19. The CDR3 reads CASSRTVLEAFF. DNA of the CDR3: TGTGCCAGCAGTCGGACAGTCCTTGAAGCTTTCTTT.